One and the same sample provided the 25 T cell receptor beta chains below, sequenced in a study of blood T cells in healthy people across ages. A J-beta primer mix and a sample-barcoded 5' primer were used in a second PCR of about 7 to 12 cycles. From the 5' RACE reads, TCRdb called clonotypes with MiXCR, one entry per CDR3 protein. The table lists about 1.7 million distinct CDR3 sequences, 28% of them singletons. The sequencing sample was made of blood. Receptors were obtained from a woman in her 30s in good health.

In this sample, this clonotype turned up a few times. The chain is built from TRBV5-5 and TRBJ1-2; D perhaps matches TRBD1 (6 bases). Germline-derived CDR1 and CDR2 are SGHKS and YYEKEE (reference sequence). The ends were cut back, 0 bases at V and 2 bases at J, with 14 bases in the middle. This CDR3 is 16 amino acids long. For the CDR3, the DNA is TGTGCCAGCAGCTTGGGCCAGGGGCTTGGGAACTATGGCTACACCTTC. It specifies CASSLGQGLGNYGYTF.

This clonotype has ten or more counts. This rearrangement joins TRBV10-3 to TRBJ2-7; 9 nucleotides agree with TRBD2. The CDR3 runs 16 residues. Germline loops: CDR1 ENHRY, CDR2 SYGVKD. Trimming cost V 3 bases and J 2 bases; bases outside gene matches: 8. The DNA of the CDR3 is TGTGCCATCAGTGATCCCGGACTAGCGTCAACCTACGAGCAGTACTTC. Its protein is CAISDPGLASTYEQYF.

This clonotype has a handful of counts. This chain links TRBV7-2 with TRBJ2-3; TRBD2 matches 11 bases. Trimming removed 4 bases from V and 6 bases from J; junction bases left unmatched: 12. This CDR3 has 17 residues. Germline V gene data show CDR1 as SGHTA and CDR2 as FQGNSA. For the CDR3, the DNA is TGTGCCAGCAGCTCCCTTAGCGGGAGGGCTATAGGGGATACGCAGTATTTT. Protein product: CASSSLSGRAIGDTQYF.

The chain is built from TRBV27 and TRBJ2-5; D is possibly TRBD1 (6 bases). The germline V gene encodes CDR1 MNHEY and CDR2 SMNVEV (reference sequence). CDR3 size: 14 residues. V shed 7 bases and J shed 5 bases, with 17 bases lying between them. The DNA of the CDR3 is TGTGCCAGCAAAGGGTTGGGGCAGGGGGAGACCCAGTACTTC. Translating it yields CASKGLGQGETQYF.

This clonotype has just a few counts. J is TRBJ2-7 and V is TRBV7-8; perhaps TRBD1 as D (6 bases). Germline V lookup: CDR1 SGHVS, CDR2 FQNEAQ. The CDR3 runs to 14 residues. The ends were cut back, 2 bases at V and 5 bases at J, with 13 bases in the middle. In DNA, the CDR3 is TGTGCCAGCAGCTTATTGGGCAGGGGAAACGAGCAGTACTTC. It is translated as CASSLLGRGNEQYF.

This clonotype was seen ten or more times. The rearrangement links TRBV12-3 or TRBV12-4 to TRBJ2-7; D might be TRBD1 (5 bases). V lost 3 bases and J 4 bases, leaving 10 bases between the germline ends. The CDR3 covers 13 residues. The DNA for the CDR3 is TGTGCCAGCAGTTTCGACAGTAGGTACGAGCAGTACTTC. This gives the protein CASSFDSRYEQYF.

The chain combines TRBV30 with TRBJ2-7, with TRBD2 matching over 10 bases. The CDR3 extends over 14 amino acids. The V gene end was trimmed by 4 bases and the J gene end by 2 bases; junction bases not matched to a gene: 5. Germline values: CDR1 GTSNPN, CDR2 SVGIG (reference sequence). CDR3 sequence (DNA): TGTGCCTGGACAGGGACTAGCGAAACCTACGAGCAGTACTTC. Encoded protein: CAWTGTSETYEQYF.

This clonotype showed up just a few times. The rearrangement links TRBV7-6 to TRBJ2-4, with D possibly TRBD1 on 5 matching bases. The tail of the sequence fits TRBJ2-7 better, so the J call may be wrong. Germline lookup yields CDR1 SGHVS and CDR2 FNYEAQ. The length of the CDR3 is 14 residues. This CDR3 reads CASSLALQGHEQYF. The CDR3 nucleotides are TGTGCCAGCAGCTTAGCCCTGCAGGGCCACGAGCAGTACTTC.

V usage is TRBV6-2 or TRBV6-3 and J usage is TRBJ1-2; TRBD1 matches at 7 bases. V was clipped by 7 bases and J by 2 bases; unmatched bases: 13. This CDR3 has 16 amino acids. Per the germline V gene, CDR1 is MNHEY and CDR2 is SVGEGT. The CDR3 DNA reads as TGTGCCAGCAAGCATAGCCGGGACAGAAAAAACTATGGCTACACCTTC. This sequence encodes CASKHSRDRKNYGYTF.

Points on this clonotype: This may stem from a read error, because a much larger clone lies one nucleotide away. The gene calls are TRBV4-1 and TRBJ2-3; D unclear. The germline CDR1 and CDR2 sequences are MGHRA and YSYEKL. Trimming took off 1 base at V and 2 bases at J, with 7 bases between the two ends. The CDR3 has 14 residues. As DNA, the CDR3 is TGCGCCAGCAGCCAAGTGTTAACCACAGATACGCAGTATTTT. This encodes CASSQVLTTDTQYF.

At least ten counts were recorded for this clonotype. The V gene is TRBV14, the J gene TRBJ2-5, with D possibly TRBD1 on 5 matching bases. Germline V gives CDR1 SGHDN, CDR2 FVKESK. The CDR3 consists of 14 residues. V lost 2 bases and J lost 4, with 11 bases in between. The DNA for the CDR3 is TGTGCCAGCAGCCAACTCCAGGGCGGAGAGACCCAGTACTTC. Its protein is CASSQLQGGETQYF.

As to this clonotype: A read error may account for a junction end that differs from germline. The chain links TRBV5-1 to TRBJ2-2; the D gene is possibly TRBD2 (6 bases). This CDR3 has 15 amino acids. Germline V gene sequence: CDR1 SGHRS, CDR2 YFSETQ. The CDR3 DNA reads TGTGCCAGCAGTTTACTCCAGGGAGGAACCGGGGAGCTGTTCTTT. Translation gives CASSLLQGGTGELFF.

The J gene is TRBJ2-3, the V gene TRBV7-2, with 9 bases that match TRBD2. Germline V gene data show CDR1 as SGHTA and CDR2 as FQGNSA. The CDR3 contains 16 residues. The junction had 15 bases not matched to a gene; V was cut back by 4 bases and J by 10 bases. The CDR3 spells CASSSRQVGTSRSQYF. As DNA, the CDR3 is TGTGCCAGCAGCTCCCGACAGGTTGGGACTAGCCGATCGCAGTATTTT.

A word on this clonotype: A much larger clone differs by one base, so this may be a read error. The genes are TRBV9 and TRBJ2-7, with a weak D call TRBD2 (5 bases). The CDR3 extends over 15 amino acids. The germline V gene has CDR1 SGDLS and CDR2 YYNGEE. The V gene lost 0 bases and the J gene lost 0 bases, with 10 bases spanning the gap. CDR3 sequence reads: CASSVEAAASYEQYF. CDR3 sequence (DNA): TGTGCCAGCAGCGTAGAGGCAGCGGCCTCCTACGAGCAGTACTTC.

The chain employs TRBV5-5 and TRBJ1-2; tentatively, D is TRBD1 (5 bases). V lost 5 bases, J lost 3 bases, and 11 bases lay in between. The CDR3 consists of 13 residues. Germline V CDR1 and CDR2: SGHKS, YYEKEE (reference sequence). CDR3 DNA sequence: TGTGCCAGCAGGATGGACACGGACTATGGCTACACCTTC. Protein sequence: CASRMDTDYGYTF.

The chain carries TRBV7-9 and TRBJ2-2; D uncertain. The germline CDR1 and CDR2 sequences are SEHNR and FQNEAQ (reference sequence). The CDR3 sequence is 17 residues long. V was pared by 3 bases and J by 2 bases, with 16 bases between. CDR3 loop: CASSFIGRQYNTGELFF. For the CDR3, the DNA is TGTGCCAGCAGCTTTATAGGCCGGCAGTACAACACCGGGGAGCTGTTTTTT.

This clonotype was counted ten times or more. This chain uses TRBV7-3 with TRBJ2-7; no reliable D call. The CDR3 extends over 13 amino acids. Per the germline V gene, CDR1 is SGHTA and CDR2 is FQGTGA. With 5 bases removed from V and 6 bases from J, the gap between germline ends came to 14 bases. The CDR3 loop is CASSPDALGEQYF. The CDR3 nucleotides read TGTGCCAGCAGCCCGGACGCGTTAGGCGAGCAGTACTTC.

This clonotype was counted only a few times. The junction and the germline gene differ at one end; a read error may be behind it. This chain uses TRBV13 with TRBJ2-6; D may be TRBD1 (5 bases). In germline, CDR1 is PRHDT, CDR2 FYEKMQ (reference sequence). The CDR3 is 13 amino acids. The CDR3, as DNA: TGTGCCAGCACCCGTCCTGGGGCCAGCGTCCTGACTTTC. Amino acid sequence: CASTRPGASVLTF.

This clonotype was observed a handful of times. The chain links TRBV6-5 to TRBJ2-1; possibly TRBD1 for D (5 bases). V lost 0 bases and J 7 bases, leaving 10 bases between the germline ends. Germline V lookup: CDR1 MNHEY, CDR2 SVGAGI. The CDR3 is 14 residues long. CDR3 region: CASSYSGVGNEQFF. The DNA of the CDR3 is TGTGCCAGCAGTTACTCAGGGGTCGGAAATGAGCAGTTCTTC.

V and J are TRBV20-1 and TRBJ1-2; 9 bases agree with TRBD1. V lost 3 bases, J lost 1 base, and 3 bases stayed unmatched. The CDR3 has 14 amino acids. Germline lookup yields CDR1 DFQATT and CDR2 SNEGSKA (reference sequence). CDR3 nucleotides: TGCAGTGCTAGTCTGGACAGGGGTAACTATGGCTACACCTTC. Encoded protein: CSASLDRGNYGYTF.

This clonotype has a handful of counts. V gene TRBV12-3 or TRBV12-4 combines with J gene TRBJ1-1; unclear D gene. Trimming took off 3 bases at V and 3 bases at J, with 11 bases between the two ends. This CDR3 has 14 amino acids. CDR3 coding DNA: TGTGCCAGCAGTTTTCGAAGCCCTTACACTGAAGCTTTCTTT. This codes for CASSFRSPYTEAFF.

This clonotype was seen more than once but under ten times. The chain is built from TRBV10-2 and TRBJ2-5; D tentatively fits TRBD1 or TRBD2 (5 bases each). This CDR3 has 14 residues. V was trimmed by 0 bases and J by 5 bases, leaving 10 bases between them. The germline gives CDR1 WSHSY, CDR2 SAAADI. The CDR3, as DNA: TGCGCCAGCAGTGAGTCTGGGGGTAGTGAGACCCAGTACTTC. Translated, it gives CASSESGGSETQYF.

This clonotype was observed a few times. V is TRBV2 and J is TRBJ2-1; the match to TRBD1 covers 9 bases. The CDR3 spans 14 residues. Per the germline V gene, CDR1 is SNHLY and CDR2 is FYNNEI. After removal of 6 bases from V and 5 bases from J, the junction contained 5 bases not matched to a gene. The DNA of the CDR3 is TGTGCCAGCAGGGGACAGGGTAGTAACAATGAGCAGTTCTTC. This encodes CASRGQGSNNEQFF.

The CDR3 DNA follows: TGTGCCAGCAAGAGGACAGGGGGCTCCTACGAGCAGTACTTC. Amino acids: CASKRTGGSYEQYF. The rearrangement joins TRBV6-1 to TRBJ2-7, with TRBD1 identical over 10 bases. V lost 7 bases to trimming and J lost 0 bases; unmatched junction nucleotides: 3. CDR3 length: 14 amino acids. Germline-derived CDR1 and CDR2 are MNHNS and SASEGT.

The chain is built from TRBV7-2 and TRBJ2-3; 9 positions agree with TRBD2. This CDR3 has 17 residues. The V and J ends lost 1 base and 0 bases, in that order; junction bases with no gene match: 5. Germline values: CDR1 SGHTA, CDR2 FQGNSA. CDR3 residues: CASSLGVAGASTDTQYF. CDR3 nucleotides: TGTGCCAGCAGCTTAGGAGTAGCGGGGGCTAGCACAGATACGCAGTATTTT.